A single TCR beta chain is shown here with its context. The data originate from a study of T-cell reconstitution after alpha-beta-depleted transplantation in children. Library preparation (for TCRbeta) was performed with unique molecular identifiers. Using its own MiXCR run on the PCR reads, TCRdb lists one record per CDR3 protein. The sample lists roughly 220,000 distinct CDR3 sequences; around 8.9% were seen once. This receptor was identified in a human donor who donated a stem cell graft to a child with SCID. Sample: PBMCs from the stem cell graft donor, taken from the stem cell graft.

CDR3 sequence: CASSLLIGEGTEAFF. The CDR3 coding sequence is TGTGCCAGCAGCTTACTTATAGGGGAAGGCACTGAAGCTTTCTTT. The chain couples TRBV11-1 to TRBJ1-1, with a weak D call TRBD1 (5 bases). Looked up from germline, CDR1 is SGHAT and CDR2 is FQDESV (reference sequence). V lost 2 bases to trimming and J lost 4 bases, with 14 bases between them. The CDR3 is 15 residues long.